The next 19 T cell receptor beta chains were all read from a single sample in a study of T cell repertoires in ileal Crohn's disease. Clones were sequenced by immunoSEQ multiplex PCR, and TCRdb holds only the in-frame ones, with some missing. The repertoire holds approximately 12,000 clones, more than 75% seen once, with more than 4% in the top ten. The material sequenced was ileal tissue. The receptors were gathered from an adult with Crohn's disease.

This chain links TRBV7-9 with TRBJ2-5, with D possibly matching TRBD2 (6 bases). The CDR3 has 16 amino acids. Trimming pared 4 bases from V and 3 bases from J, leaving 18 bases between. Germline CDR1 SEHNR, CDR2 FQNEAQ (reference sequence). CDR3 loop: CASSSRAREAEETQYF. The CDR3 DNA reads as TGTGCCAGCAGCTCGAGGGCCAGGGAGGCGGAAGAGACCCAGTACTTC.

This rearrangement joins TRBV9 to TRBJ1-1, with 7 bases identical to TRBD1. In germline, CDR1 is SGDLS, CDR2 YYNGEE. CDR3 length equals 15 residues. Trimming removed 6 bases from V and 0 bases from J; junction bases left unmatched: 8. The CDR3 coding sequence is TGTGCCAGCACCAAAACAGGGGCCATGAACACTGAAGCTTTCTTT. This sequence encodes CASTKTGAMNTEAFF.

CDR3 protein: CAAGYGGGQPQHF. The DNA for the CDR3 is TGTGCCGCGGGGTACGGAGGCGGTCAGCCCCAGCATTTT. This sequence joins TRBV10-3 and TRBJ1-5; no clear D gene. In germline, CDR1 is ENHRY, CDR2 SYGVKD. This CDR3 has 13 residues. Trimming stripped 11 bases from V and 6 bases from J, with 17 bases between.

The chain is built from TRBV7-6 and TRBJ2-1, with 8 nucleotides matching TRBD2. Trimming took 1 base from V and 3 from J; bases not matched to a gene: 5. Germline CDR1 SGHVS, CDR2 FNYEAQ. The CDR3 has 16 residues. The CDR3 region is CASSLVGSGDYNEQFF. CDR3 DNA sequence: TGTGCCAGCAGCTTAGTTGGTAGCGGGGACTACAATGAGCAGTTCTTC.

The chain employs TRBV19 and TRBJ1-1; maybe TRBD1 (6 bases). The germline V gene encodes CDR1 LNHDA and CDR2 SQIVND (reference sequence). V was shortened by 5 bases and J by 10 bases, with 20 bases between the two germline ends. The length of the CDR3 is 14 residues. CDR3 region: CASSFLRGSDGAFF. CDR3 in DNA: TGTGCCAGTAGTTTCTTGAGGGGGTCTGATGGAGCTTTCTTT.

This chain joins TRBV7-2 and TRBJ2-7, with 7 nucleotides matching TRBD2. The J segment lost 2 bases and the V segment lost 1 base, leaving 8 bases of the junction unmatched. Germline-derived CDR1 and CDR2 are SGHTA and FQGNSA. There are 16 residues in the CDR3. CDR3 region: CASSLGVSRGAYEQYF. In DNA form, the CDR3 reads TGTGCCAGCAGCTTAGGGGTCTCCCGGGGGGCCTACGAGCAGTACTTC.

This sequence joins TRBV7-3 and TRBJ2-7; the D is unclear. CDR1 and CDR2 (germline): SGHTA, FQGTGA. CDR3 length: 13 residues. Trimming pared 6 bases from V and 0 bases from J, leaving 9 bases between. The CDR3 reads CASSPPGSYEQYF. The DNA of the CDR3 is TGTGCCAGCAGTCCCCCGGGCTCCTACGAGCAGTACTTC.

This clone showed up just a few times. V usage is TRBV19 and J usage is TRBJ2-1; D is uncertain. The CDR3 consists of 13 residues. Germline loops: CDR1 LNHDA, CDR2 SQIVND (reference sequence). Between the trimmed V and J ends, which lost 9 bases and 5 bases, there was a span of 14 bases. The CDR3 nucleotides are TGTGCCAGCAGTGTTAGAAGTGACAATGAGCAGTTCTTC. Its translation is CASSVRSDNEQFF.

The chain combines TRBV18 with TRBJ2-7; tentative D call: TRBD1 (6 bases). The CDR3 has 15 amino acids. The V end lost 4 bases, the J end lost 3 bases, and 16 bases lay between the germline ends. Per germline, CDR1 KGHSH and CDR2 LQKENI. CDR3 sequence: CASSRDLTGNYEQYF. DNA of the CDR3: TGTGCCAGCTCACGAGACCTAACAGGGAACTACGAGCAGTACTTC.

The V gene is TRBV30, the J gene TRBJ1-1, with TRBD1 as a possible D gene (5 bases). CDR1 GTSNPN and CDR2 SVGIG come from the germline V gene (reference sequence). The CDR3 runs to 19 residues. Deletions cut 6 bases from V and 8 bases from J, with 37 bases between. CDR3 coding DNA: TGTGCCTGCCCGATTAACCACGTCTCAGGGCGGACCGGGTATAGCGAAGCTTTCTTT. Its translation: CACPINHVSGRTGYSEAFF.

This chain connects TRBV5-1 to TRBJ2-4, with D possibly matching TRBD1 (5 bases). Germline V CDR1 and CDR2: SGHRS, YFSETQ. The CDR3 runs to 14 residues. The ends were cut back, 7 bases at V and 5 bases at J, with 16 bases in the middle. The CDR3 nucleotides read TGCGCCAGCGGTGGGATAGGGGCAGAAAACATTCAGTACTTC. This encodes CASGGIGAENIQYF.

This clone was found a few times. J is TRBJ2-7 and V is TRBV5-6; no reliable D call. The CDR3 is 13 residues long. Germline V CDR1 and CDR2: SGHDT, YYEEEE. Trimming removed 4 bases at V and 3 bases at J, with 11 bases between. In DNA form, the CDR3 reads TGTGCCAGCAGCCTTCTAGATCGCTACGAGCAGTACTTC. Encoded protein: CASSLLDRYEQYF.

The gene calls are TRBV5-4 and TRBJ2-1, with TRBD1 matching 7 bases. Germline V gene data show CDR1 as SGHNT and CDR2 as YYREEE (reference sequence). The CDR3 runs 14 residues. The ends lost 3 bases at V and 6 bases at J; junction bases unmatched: 6. CDR3 in DNA: TGTGCCAGCAGCTACAACAGGGGCTTCAATGAGCAGTTCTTC. This encodes CASSYNRGFNEQFF. Full variable domain (rest looked up from reference TRBV5-4 and TRBJ2-1): ETGVTQSPTHLIKTRGQQVTLRCSSQSGHNTVSWYQQALGQGPQFIFQYYREEENGRGNFPPRFSGLQFPNYSSELNVNALELDDSALYLCASSYNRGFNEQFFGPGTRLTVL.

The CDR3 bases are TGTGCCATCAGTGATGAGCGGGGGAGCTCCTACAATGAGCAGTTCTTC. Amino acids: CAISDERGSSYNEQFF. This chain uses TRBV10-3 with TRBJ2-1; 8 bases align to TRBD2. Germline CDR1 reads ENHRY; CDR2 reads SYGVKD. The CDR3 runs 16 residues. Trimming took 3 bases from V and 0 from J; bases not matched to a gene: 4.

This clone has a handful of counts. This chain links TRBV10-2 with TRBJ2-5; no definite D call. CDR1 is WSHSY, CDR2 SAAADI, per germline. CDR3 length: 13 amino acids. V was cut by 1 base and J by 0 bases, with 3 bases left in between. The CDR3 protein is CASSEYYQETQYF. CDR3 nucleotide sequence: TGCGCCAGCAGTGAGTACTACCAAGAGACCCAGTACTTC.

This clone is labeled as large. The chain has TRBV7-6 and TRBJ1-3; no firm D call. In germline, CDR1 is SGHVS, CDR2 FNYEAQ. Trimming left V 5 bases short and J 0 bases short, with 8 bases between. This CDR3 contains 14 residues. The CDR3 reads CASSLQSSGNTIYF. The CDR3 DNA reads as TGTGCCAGCAGCCTACAGAGCTCTGGAAACACCATATATTTT.

The CDR3 loop reads CASSIGRDVKGLEAFF. In DNA form, the CDR3 reads TGTGCCAGTAGTATAGGGAGGGATGTTAAGGGTCTTGAAGCTTTCTTT. The chain is built from TRBV19 and TRBJ1-1; no clear D gene. CDR3 length: 16 amino acids. Looked up from germline, CDR1 is LNHDA and CDR2 is SQIVND (reference sequence). V was trimmed by 1 base and J by 7 bases, leaving 19 bases between them. The whole variable domain, filled in from reference TRBV19 and TRBJ1-1, reads DGGITQSPKYLFRKEGQNVTLSCEQNLNHDAMYWYRQDPGQGLRLIYYSQIVNDFQKGDIAEGYSVSREKKESFPLTVTSAQKNPTAFYLCASSIGRDVKGLEAFFGQGTRLTVV.

The chain is built from TRBV30 and TRBJ1-1; D call uncertain. The V end was cut by 0 bases, the J end by 1 base, with 12 bases between. The CDR3 is made up of 15 amino acids. Germline V lookup: CDR1 GTSNPN, CDR2 SVGIG (reference sequence). The CDR3 loop is CAWSVLSSWNTEAFF. CDR3 bases: TGTGCCTGGAGTGTACTTAGCTCATGGAACACTGAAGCTTTCTTT.

V gene TRBV11-3 combines with J gene TRBJ2-1, with 12 positions matching TRBD2. Per germline, CDR1 SGHNT and CDR2 YENEEA. This CDR3 is built from 16 residues. V trimming: 5 bases; J trimming: 5 bases; junction bases outside the gene matches: 7. Here the CDR3 reads CASSLGTSGRNNEQFF. The CDR3 nucleotides are TGTGCCAGCAGCCTAGGGACTAGCGGGCGGAACAATGAGCAGTTCTTC.